This T cell receptor beta chain is drawn from a study of blood T cell repertoires in COVID-19. Some clones are missing from TCRdb's copy, which holds only in-frame ones; the method was immunoSEQ multiplex PCR. The sample has about 260,000 clones; about 87% are singletons. The V gene lost 7 bases and the J gene lost 2 bases, with 15 bases spanning the gap. Germline assignment: CDR1 LNHDA and CDR2 SQIVND (reference sequence). CDR3 length equals 15 residues. This receptor was identified in a woman in her sixties or seventies with COVID-19, enrolled during active disease. The sequencing sample was made of peripheral blood. V is TRBV19 and J is TRBJ1-5; tentative D call: TRBD1 (6 bases). DNA for the CDR3: TGTGCCAGTACCTCAAAGGGGGATGGCAATCAGCCCCAGCATTTT. This translates into CASTSKGDGNQPQHF.